This is a list of T cell receptor beta chains from one sample in a study of blood T cells in healthy people across ages. From the 5' RACE reads, TCRdb called clonotypes with MiXCR, one entry per CDR3 protein. The sample holds 1 million or so distinct CDR3 sequences, under 30% seen once. This sample was shared with a second study, whose subject was T cells of mothers and their children.

The source material was blood. All receptors come from a girl aged 2 to 10 in good health. Both conserved end residues are part of each CDR3. D genes are given only for firm matches. Expanded clones get a size class; other rows say once, few or many, or leave the size out.

TRBV27	few	.	TRBJ2-7	13	TGTGCCAGCAGATTCGTCAGCTCCTACGAGCAGTACTTC	CASRFVSSYEQYF
TRBV20-1	.	.	TRBJ2-1	16	TGCAGTGCTAGAGATAGGGACCCCCCAAACTACAATGAGCAGTTCTTC	CSARDRDPPNYNEQFF
TRBV25-1	few	.	TRBJ2-5	13	TGTACCAGCAGATACGGGGAACAAGAGACCCAGTACTTC	CTSRYGEQETQYF
TRBV7-2	.	TRBD1	TRBJ2-1	14	TGTGCCAGCAGCCGGACAGGAAATTACAATGAGCAGTTCTTC	CASSRTGNYNEQFF
TRBV29-1	few	.	TRBJ1-3	13	TGCAGCGGCCGGATTCCGGGCGGAAACACCATATATTTT	CSGRIPGGNTIYF
TRBV7-3	.	.	TRBJ2-1	15	TGTGCCAGCAGCCCCGAGACAGGATTTTACAATGAGCAGTTCTTC	CASSPETGFYNEQFF
TRBV20-1	.	.	TRBJ1-5	16	TGCAGTGCTATTCCAACGGGACCTACGTTGGATCAGCCCCAGCATTTT	CSAIPTGPTLDQPQHF
TRBV2	few	.	TRBJ1-3	17	TGTGCCAGCACCTACCCGGGGGCACCTAGCTCTGGAAACACCATATATTTT	CASTYPGAPSSGNTIYF
TRBV5-1	.	.	TRBJ2-5	15	TGCGCCAGCAGCTTGGAGTCAGGGGAACTAGAGACCCAGTACTTC	CASSLESGELETQYF
TRBV11-3	.	TRBD1	TRBJ2-3	16	TGTGCCAGCAGACCGCCGGACAGGGGAGGTGGGGATACGCAGTATTTT	CASRPPDRGGGDTQYF
TRBV4-1	few	.	TRBJ2-2	14	TGCGCCAGCAGCGTCCACTTTAGGTCCGGGGAGCTGTTTTTT	CASSVHFRSGELFF
TRBV6-2/TRBV6-3	few	.	TRBJ2-5	13	TGTGCCAGCAGTTACAGGGAGTGGGAGACCCAGTACTTC	CASSYREWETQYF
TRBV28	.	.	TRBJ2-2	14	TGTGCCAGCAGTCCAAACTCGATACTAGGGGAGCTGTTTTTT	CASSPNSILGELFF
TRBV12-3/TRBV12-4	few	TRBD1	TRBJ1-2	11	TGTGCCAGCAGCACAGGGGATGGCTACACCTTC	CASSTGDGYTF
TRBV5-1	.	.	TRBJ2-7	19	TGCGCCAGCAGCTACCTCGGGCCTCGCGAAGCAGAGACTACCAACGAGCAGTACTTC	CASSYLGPREAETTNEQYF
TRBV7-9	.	TRBD1	TRBJ1-6	15	TGTGCCAGCAGCTCGACAGGGGAACTCAATTCACCCCTCCACTTT	CASSSTGELNSPLHF
TRBV12-3/TRBV12-4	.	.	TRBJ2-7	14	TGTGCCAGCAGTCCACAACTCTTGTCTTACGAGCAGTACTTC	CASSPQLLSYEQYF
TRBV5-1	.	TRBD2	TRBJ2-7	16	TGCGCCAGCAGCCGGGGGACTAGCGGCATATCCTACGAGCAGTACTTC	CASSRGTSGISYEQYF
TRBV7-9	.	.	TRBJ1-3	13	TGTGCCAGCAGCAACGGACTGGAGGACACCATATATTTT	CASSNGLEDTIYF
TRBV2	few	.	TRBJ2-2	14	TGTGCCAGCAGTGAAGACGCATACACCGGGGAGCTGTTTTTT	CASSEDAYTGELFF
TRBV12-3/TRBV12-4	many	.	TRBJ1-1	12	TGTGCCAGCAGTTTTGGATCGGGGGTAACTTTCTTT	CASSFGSGVTFF
TRBV7-9	.	.	TRBJ2-7	16	TGTGCCAGCAGCGGGCTCGGACGGTCCCCTGCCTACGAGCAGTACTTC	CASSGLGRSPAYEQYF
TRBV5-1	few	.	TRBJ2-1	15	TGCGCCAGCAGCCCGGTAATCGACCGCTATACGGGGCAGTTCTTC	CASSPVIDRYTGQFF
TRBV20-1	few	.	TRBJ1-3	15	TGCAGTGCTAGAGGTCCACCAGCGGCGGGAAACACCATATATTTT	CSARGPPAAGNTIYF
TRBV5-1	.	TRBD2	TRBJ2-1	15	TGCGCCAGCAGCATAGCCGGGACTAGCACTAATGAGCAGTTCTTC	CASSIAGTSTNEQFF
TRBV2	.	.	TRBJ2-5	13	TGTGCCAGCAGTGCGGGAAACCAAGAGACCCAGTACTTC	CASSAGNQETQYF
TRBV19	.	.	TRBJ1-5	14	TGTGCCAGTAGTATATGGGAGGGGGGAAAGCCCCAGCATTTT	CASSIWEGGKPQHF
TRBV24-1	.	.	TRBJ2-7	13	TGTGCCACCAGTGACGGGACATTTGCCGAGCAGTACTTC	CATSDGTFAEQYF
TRBV12-3/TRBV12-4	.	.	TRBJ2-2	16	TGTGCCAGCAGTTTCTCAGTGACTTATAACACCGGGGAGCTGTTTTTT	CASSFSVTYNTGELFF
TRBV15	.	.	TRBJ2-6	13	TGTGCCACCAGCAGAGATGGGGCCAACGTCCTGACTTTC	CATSRDGANVLTF
TRBV20-1	.	.	TRBJ1-1	16	TGCAGTGCTAGAGATCTGGCCTCTCTGGGGGGCGCTGAAGCTTTCTTT	CSARDLASLGGAEAFF
TRBV6-6	.	TRBD1	TRBJ1-1	13	TGTGCCAGCAGCAACGACAGGGACACTGAAGCTTTCTTT	CASSNDRDTEAFF
TRBV27	.	.	TRBJ2-1	17	TGTGCCAGCAGTCCTGATCTGACTCAATCGATCTACAATGAGCAGTTCTTC	CASSPDLTQSIYNEQFF
TRBV29-1	.	.	TRBJ1-2	12	TGCAGCGTTGTGGACAGTTCATATGGCTACACCTTC	CSVVDSSYGYTF
TRBV2	.	TRBD1	TRBJ2-3	13	TGTGCCAGCAGGAGGGGGCCCACAGATACGCAGTATTTT	CASRRGPTDTQYF
TRBV28	few	TRBD1	TRBJ2-7	16	TGTGCCAGCAGTTTAGAGATAGGACAGGGTTCCTACGAGCAGTACTTC	CASSLEIGQGSYEQYF
TRBV20-1	.	TRBD2	TRBJ2-1	15	TGCAGTGCTAGAGCTGGGACTAGCGGAGACCCAGGGCAGTTCTTC	CSARAGTSGDPGQFF
TRBV5-1	.	TRBD2	TRBJ2-1	14	TGCGCCAGCAGCTCTACTAGCGGGAGCTATGAGCAGTTCTTC	CASSSTSGSYEQFF
TRBV9	few	.	TRBJ1-3	15	TGTGCCAGCAGCGTAGGAGGCTACTCTGGAAACACCATATATTTT	CASSVGGYSGNTIYF
TRBV20-1	few	TRBD2	TRBJ2-1	14	TGCAGTGCTAGCGCCTTCACGGGACTAAATGAGCAGTTCTTC	CSASAFTGLNEQFF
TRBV6-5	.	.	TRBJ2-1	13	TGTGCCAGCAGCCCCTCCGGGGTTCGAGAGCAGTCCTTC	CASSPSGVREQSF
TRBV29-1	few	.	TRBJ1-2	13	TGCACCGCCAGATCTGGGACCGCTGACGGCTACACCTTC	CTARSGTADGYTF